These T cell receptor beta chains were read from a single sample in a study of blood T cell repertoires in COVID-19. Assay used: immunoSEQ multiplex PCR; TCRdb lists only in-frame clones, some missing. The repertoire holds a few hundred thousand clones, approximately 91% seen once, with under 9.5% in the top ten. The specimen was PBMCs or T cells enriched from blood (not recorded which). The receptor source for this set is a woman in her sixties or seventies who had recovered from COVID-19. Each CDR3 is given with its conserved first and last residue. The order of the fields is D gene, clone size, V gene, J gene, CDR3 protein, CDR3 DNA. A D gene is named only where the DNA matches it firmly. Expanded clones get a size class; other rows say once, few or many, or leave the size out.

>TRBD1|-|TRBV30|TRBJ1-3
CAWTLAGGGNTIYF
TGTGCCTGGACTTTAGCAGGGGGTGGAAACACCATATATTTT
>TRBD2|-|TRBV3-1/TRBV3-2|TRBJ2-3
CASSQGGGGPSTDTQYF
TGTGCCAGCAGCCAAGGGGGCGGGGGGCCTAGCACAGATACGCAGTATTTT
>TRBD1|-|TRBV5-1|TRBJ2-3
CASSLMAGGAPDTQYF
TGCGCCAGCAGCTTGATGGCAGGGGGCGCTCCAGATACGCAGTATTTT
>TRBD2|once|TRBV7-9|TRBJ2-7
CASKASGGSNSYEQYF
TGTGCCAGCAAAGCTAGCGGGGGGTCTAACTCCTACGAGCAGTACTTC
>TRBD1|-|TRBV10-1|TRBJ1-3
CASRGDRGGGNTIYF
TGCGCCAGCAGAGGGGACAGGGGTGGTGGAAACACCATATATTTT
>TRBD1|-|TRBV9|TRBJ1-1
CASSAGQGWTEAFF
TGTGCCAGCAGCGCTGGACAGGGTTGGACTGAAGCTTTCTTT
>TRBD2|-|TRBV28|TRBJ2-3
CASTSGGGAYF
TGTGCCAGCACCTCAGGCGGGGGGGCGTATTTT
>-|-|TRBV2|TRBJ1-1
CASTAYMNTEAFF
TGTGCCAGCACTGCCTATATGAACACTGAAGCTTTCTTT
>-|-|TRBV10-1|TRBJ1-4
CASSESGFGEKLFF
TGCGCCAGCAGTGAGTCGGGTTTCGGGGAAAAACTGTTTTTT
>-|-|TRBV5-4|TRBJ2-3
CASNLQPGTPPDTQYF
TGTGCCAGCAACTTACAACCTGGCACACCCCCAGATACGCAGTATTTT
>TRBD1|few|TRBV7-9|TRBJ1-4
CASTNRGSGEKLFF
TGTGCCAGCACCAACAGGGGGTCGGGTGAAAAACTGTTTTTT
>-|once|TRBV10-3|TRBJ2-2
CAISDPPERAATGELFF
TGTGCCATCAGTGACCCCCCGGAGAGGGCCGCTACCGGGGAGCTGTTTTTT
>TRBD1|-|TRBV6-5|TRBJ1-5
CASTPSGQGGQPQHF
TGTGCCAGCACCCCTAGCGGACAGGGTGGACAGCCCCAGCATTTT
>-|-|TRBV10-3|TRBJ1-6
CAISEPGGGGRSPLHF
TGTGCCATCAGTGAGCCGGGCGGGGGTGGAAGGTCACCCCTCCACTTT
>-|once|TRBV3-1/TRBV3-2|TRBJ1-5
CASSHSPGQPQHF
TGTGCCAGCAGCCATTCTCCGGGACAGCCCCAGCATTTT
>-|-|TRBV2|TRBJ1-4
CASSEDRAEKLFF
TGTGCCAGCAGTGAAGACAGGGCCGAAAAACTGTTTTTT
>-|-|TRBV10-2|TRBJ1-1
CASTGLNTEAFF
TGCGCCAGCACGGGGTTGAACACTGAAGCTTTCTTT
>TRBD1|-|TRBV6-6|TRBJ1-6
CASSLTFGTVGNGGNSPLHF
TGTGCCAGCAGTCTAACCTTCGGGACAGTAGGCAATGGGGGTAATTCACCCCTCCACTTT
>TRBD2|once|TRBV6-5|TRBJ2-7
CASSYSTSSVYEQYF
TGTGCCAGCAGTTACTCGACTAGCTCGGTCTACGAGCAGTACTTC
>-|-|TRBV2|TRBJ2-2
CASSELNAGELFF
TGTGCCAGCAGCGAGTTGAACGCCGGGGAGCTGTTTTTT
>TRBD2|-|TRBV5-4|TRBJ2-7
CASSFGGGGTYEQYF
TGTGCCAGCAGCTTCGGGGGCGGGGGGACCTACGAGCAGTACTTC
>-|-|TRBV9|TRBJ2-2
CASSVGRTANTGELFF
TGTGCCAGCAGCGTAGGGAGGACGGCGAACACCGGGGAGCTGTTTTTT
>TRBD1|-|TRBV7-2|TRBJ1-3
CASSLDPPQGNGNTIYF
TGTGCCAGCAGCTTAGATCCACCACAGGGGAATGGAAACACCATATATTTT
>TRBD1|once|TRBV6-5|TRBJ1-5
CATRVDRVPNQPQHF
TGTGCAACCCGAGTCGACAGGGTCCCCAATCAGCCCCAGCATTTT
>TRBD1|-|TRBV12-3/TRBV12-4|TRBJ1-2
CASSRQGAGGYTF
TGTGCCAGCAGCCGACAGGGCGCTGGAGGCTACACCTTC
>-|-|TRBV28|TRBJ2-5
CASSLFKSGETQYF
TGTGCCAGCAGTTTATTTAAGAGCGGGGAGACCCAGTACTTC
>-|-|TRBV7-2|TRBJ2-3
CASSLQGPDTQYF
TGTGCCAGCAGCTTACAGGGCCCAGATACGCAGTATTTT
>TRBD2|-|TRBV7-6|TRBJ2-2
CASSLGGGPNTGELFF
TGTGCCAGCAGCTTAGGCGGGGGGCCCAACACCGGGGAGCTGTTTTTT
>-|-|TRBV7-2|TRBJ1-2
CASSLNRVAYGYTF
TGTGCCAGCAGCTTAAACCGGGTAGCCTATGGCTACACCTTC
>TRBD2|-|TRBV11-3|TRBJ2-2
CASSRGLASGELFF
TGTGCCAGCAGCCGGGGACTAGCATCCGGGGAGCTGTTTTTT
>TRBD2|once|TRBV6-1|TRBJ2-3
CASSEPRLAGNTDTQYF
TGTGCCAGCAGTGAACCCCGACTAGCGGGGAACACAGATACGCAGTATTTT
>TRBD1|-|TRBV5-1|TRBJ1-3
CASSPGQAGNTIYF
TGCGCCAGCAGTCCGGGACAGGCAGGAAACACCATATATTTT
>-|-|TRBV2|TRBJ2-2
CASSQQGRGTGELFF
TGTGCCAGCAGTCAACAGGGAAGGGGGACCGGGGAGCTGTTTTTT
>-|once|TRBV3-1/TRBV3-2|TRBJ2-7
CASSPGRARTEQYF
TGTGCCAGCAGCCCCGGCAGGGCCCGTACTGAGCAGTACTTC
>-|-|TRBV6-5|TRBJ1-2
CASRHPTGSGYTF
TGTGCCAGCAGGCATCCGACAGGTTCCGGCTACACCTTC
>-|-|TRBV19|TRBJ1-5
CASTTNQYSNQPQHF
TGTGCCAGTACAACAAATCAATATAGCAATCAGCCCCAGCATTTT
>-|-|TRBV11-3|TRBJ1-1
CASSLGGRMNTEAFF
TGTGCCAGCAGCTTAGGAGGCCGTATGAACACTGAAGCTTTCTTT
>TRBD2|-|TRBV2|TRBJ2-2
CASSGRLAGGGTGELFF
TGTGCCAGCAGTGGACGACTAGCGGGGGGTGGCACCGGGGAGCTGTTTTTT
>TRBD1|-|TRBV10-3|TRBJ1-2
CAISPTGGLYGYTF
TGTGCCATCAGCCCGACAGGGGGACTCTATGGCTACACCTTC
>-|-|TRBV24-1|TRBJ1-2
CATSRDHYGYTF
TGTGCCACCTCGCGGGACCACTATGGCTACACCTTC
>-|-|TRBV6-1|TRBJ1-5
CASSEGHASQPQHF
TGTGCCAGCAGTGAAGGGCATGCTAGCCAGCCCCAGCATTTT
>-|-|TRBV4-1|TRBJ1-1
CASSQGRQLANTEAFF
TGCGCCAGCAGCCAAGGGAGACAGTTAGCGAACACTGAAGCTTTCTTT
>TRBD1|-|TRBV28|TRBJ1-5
CASSPSLLGQGRVQPQHF
TGTGCCAGCAGTCCGTCACTTTTAGGACAGGGTAGGGTTCAGCCCCAGCATTTT
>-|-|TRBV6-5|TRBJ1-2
CASSRDMTNYGYTF
TGTGCCAGCAGTCGGGACATGACTAACTATGGCTACACCTTC
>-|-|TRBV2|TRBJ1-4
CASKRGTTNEKLFF
TGTGCCAGCAAGCGGGGGACAACTAATGAAAAACTGTTTTTT
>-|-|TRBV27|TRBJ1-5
CASRITGHGNQPQHF
TGTGCCAGCAGGATAACAGGTCATGGCAATCAGCCCCAGCATTTT
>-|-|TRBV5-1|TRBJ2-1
CASSLAAGLYNEQFF
TGCGCCAGCAGCTTGGCCGCAGGGCTCTACAATGAGCAGTTCTTC
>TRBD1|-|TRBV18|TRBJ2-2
CASSPPGTGRNTGELFF
TGTGCCAGCTCACCACCGGGGACAGGCCGGAACACCGGGGAGCTGTTTTTT
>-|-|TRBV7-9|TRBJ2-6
CASSASGSGANVLTF
TGTGCCAGCAGCGCGAGTGGCTCTGGGGCCAACGTCCTGACTTTC
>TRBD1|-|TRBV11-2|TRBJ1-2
CASSPTGQGMYGYTF
TGTGCCAGCAGCCCGACCGGACAGGGGATGTATGGCTACACCTTC
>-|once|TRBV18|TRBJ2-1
CASSPGAAGYNEQFF
TGTGCCAGCTCACCAGGGGCTGCAGGGTACAATGAGCAGTTCTTC
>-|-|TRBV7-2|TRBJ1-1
CASSLGAGLDTEAFF
TGTGCCAGCAGCTTAGGGGCAGGGCTGGACACTGAAGCTTTCTTT
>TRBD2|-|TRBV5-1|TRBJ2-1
CASSLATSGGHNEQFF
TGCGCCAGCAGCTTGGCCACGAGCGGGGGGCACAATGAGCAGTTCTTC
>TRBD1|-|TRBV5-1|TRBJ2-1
CASSPNRGQQFF
TGCGCCAGCAGCCCAAACAGGGGCCAGCAGTTCTTC
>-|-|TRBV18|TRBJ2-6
CASSVVGSGANVLTF
TGTGCCAGCTCAGTGGTGGGCTCGGGGGCCAACGTCCTGACTTTC